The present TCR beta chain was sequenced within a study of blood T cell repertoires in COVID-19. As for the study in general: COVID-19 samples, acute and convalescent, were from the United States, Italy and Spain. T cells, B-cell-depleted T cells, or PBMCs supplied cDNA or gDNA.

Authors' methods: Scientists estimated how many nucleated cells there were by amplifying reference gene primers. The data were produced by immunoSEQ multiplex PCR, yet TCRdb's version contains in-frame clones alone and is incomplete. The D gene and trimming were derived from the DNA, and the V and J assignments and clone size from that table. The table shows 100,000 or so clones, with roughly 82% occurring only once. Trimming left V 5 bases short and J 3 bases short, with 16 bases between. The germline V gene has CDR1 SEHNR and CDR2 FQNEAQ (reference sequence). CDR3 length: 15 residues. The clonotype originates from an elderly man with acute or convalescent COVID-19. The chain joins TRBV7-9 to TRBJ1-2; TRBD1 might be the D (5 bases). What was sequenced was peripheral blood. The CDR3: CASSPVGGSDYGYTF. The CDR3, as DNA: TGTGCCAGCAGCCCAGTCGGGGGTTCGGACTATGGCTACACCTTC.